Only a few counts were recorded for the clone carrying this T cell receptor beta chain. The sample comes from a study of shared T cell receptors in the human thymus. Some clones are missing from TCRdb's copy, which holds only in-frame ones; the method was immunoSEQ multiplex PCR. The data contain around 340,000 clones, 85% to 95% of them seen just once; the ten biggest clones take up roughly 0.02%. The CDR3 is made up of 18 amino acids. The germline V gene has CDR1 SGHVS and CDR2 FNYEAQ. V dropped 0 bases and J dropped 0 bases, with 12 bases sitting between them. Sequenced material: thymocytes. This sequence was found in a human donor. This chain links TRBV7-6 with TRBJ2-6; D possibly corresponds to TRBD2 (5 bases). The CDR3 nucleotides are TGTGCCAGCAGCTTAGCGGAGGTGGGTTTCTCTGGGGCCAACGTCCTGACTTTC. Translating it yields CASSLAEVGFSGANVLTF. The full variable domain, in which reference TRBV7-6 and TRBJ2-6 provide the parts outside the CDR3, is GAGVSQSPRYKVTKRGQDVALRCDPISGHVSLYWYRQALGQGPEFLTYFNYEAQQDKSGLPNDRFSAERPEGSISTLTIQRTEQRDSAMYRCASSLAEVGFSGANVLTFGAGSRLTVL.